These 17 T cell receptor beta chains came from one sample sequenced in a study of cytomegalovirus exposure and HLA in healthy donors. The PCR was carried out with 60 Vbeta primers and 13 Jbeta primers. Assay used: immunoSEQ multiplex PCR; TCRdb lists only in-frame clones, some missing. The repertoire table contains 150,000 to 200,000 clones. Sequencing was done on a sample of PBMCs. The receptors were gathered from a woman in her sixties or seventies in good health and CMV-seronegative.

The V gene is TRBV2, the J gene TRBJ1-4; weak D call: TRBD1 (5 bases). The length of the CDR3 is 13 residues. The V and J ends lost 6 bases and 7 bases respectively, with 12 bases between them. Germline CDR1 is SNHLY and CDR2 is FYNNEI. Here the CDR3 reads CASRSDSSEKLFF. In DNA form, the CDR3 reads TGTGCCAGCAGAAGCGACAGTTCTGAAAAACTGTTTTTT.

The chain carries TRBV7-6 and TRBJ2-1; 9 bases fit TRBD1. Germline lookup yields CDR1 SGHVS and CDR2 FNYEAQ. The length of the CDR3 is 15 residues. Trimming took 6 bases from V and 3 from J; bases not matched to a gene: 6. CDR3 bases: TGTGCCAGCAGTTCAGCGGGACAGGGCTACAATGAGCAGTTCTTC. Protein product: CASSSAGQGYNEQFF.

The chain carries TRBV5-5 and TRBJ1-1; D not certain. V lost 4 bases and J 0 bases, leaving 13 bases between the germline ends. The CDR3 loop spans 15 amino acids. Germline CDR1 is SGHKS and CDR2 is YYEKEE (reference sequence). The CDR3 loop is CASSVSATMNTEAFF. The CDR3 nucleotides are TGTGCCAGCAGCGTATCCGCAACAATGAACACTGAAGCTTTCTTT.

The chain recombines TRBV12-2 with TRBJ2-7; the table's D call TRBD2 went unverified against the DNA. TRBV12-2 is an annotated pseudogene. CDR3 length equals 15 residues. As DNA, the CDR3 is TGTGCAAGTCGCTTATCGGGACTAACAAGATACGAGCAGTACTTC. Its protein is CASRLSGLTRYEQYF.

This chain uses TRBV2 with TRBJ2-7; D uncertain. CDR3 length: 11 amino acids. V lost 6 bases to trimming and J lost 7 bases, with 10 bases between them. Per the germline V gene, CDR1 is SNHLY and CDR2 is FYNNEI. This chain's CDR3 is CASSPNWEQYF. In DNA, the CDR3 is TGTGCCAGCAGCCCTAATTGGGAGCAGTACTTC.

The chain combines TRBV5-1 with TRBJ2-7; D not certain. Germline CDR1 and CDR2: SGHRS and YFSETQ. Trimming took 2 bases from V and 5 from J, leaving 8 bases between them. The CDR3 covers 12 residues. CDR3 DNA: TGCGCCAGCAGCTTCCAGGTTAACGAGCAGTACTTC. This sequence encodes CASSFQVNEQYF.

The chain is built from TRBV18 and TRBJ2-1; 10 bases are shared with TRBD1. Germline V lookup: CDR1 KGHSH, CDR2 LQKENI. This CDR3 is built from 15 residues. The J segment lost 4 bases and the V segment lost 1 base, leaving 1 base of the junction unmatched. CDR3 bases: TGTGCCAGCTCACCACAGGGACAGGGGTACAATGAGCAGTTCTTC. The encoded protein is CASSPQGQGYNEQFF.

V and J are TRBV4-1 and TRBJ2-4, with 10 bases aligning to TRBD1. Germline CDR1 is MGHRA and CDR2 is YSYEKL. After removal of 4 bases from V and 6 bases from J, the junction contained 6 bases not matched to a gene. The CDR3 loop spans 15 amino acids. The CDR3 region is CASSLGTGVGNIQYF. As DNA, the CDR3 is TGCGCCAGCAGCCTCGGGACAGGGGTAGGAAACATTCAGTACTTC.

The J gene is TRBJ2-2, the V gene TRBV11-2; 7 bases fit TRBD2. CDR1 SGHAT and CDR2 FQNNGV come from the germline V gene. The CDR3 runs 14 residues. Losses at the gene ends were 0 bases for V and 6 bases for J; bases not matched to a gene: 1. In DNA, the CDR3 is TGTGCCAGCAGCTTAGAGGGAGGGGCCGGGGAGCTGTTTTTT. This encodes CASSLEGGAGELFF.

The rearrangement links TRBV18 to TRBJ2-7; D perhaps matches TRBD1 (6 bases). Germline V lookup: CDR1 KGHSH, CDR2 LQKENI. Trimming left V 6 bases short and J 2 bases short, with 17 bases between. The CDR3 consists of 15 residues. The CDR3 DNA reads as TGTGCCAGCTCCCCCGGGACACCGGCCACCTACGAGCAGTACTTC. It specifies CASSPGTPATYEQYF.

This CDR3 is CASSIGAGGAVEQYF. The CDR3 DNA follows: TGTGCCAGTAGTATAGGAGCGGGAGGAGCGGTCGAGCAGTACTTC. The chain has TRBV19 and TRBJ2-7; 9 bases fit TRBD2. Germline values: CDR1 LNHDA, CDR2 SQIVND (reference sequence). J gave up 6 bases and V 1 base, and 7 bases lay outside the gene matches. There are 15 residues in the CDR3.

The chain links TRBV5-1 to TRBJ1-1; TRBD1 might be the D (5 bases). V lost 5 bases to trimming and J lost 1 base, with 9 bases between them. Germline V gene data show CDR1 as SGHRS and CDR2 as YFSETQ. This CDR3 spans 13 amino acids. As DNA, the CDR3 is TGCGCCAGCAGTTGGGGGGGGAACACTGAAGCTTTCTTT. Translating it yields CASSWGGNTEAFF.

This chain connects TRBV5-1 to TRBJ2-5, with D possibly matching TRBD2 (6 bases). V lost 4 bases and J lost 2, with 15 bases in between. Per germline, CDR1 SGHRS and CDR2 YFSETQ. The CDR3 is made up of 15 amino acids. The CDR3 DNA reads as TGCGCCAGCAGCCCGGGAGAATGGGGGCAAGAGACCCAGTACTTC. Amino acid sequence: CASSPGEWGQETQYF.

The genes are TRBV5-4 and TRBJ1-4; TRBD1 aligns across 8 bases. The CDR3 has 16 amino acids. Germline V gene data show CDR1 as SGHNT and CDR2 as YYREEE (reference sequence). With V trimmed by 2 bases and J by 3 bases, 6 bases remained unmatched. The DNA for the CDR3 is TGTGCCAGCAGCTTCCGGACAGGGAGGTCTAATGAAAAACTGTTTTTT. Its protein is CASSFRTGRSNEKLFF.

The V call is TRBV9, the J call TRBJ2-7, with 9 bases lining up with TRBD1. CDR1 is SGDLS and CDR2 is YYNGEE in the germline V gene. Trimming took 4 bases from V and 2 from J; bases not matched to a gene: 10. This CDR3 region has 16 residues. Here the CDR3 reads CASSPRGDRVTYEQYF. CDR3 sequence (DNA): TGTGCCAGCAGCCCCAGAGGGGACAGGGTCACCTACGAGCAGTACTTC. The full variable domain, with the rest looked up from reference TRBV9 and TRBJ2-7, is DSGVTQTPKHLITATGQRVTLRCSPRSGDLSVYWYQQSLDQGLQFLIQYYNGEERAKGNILERFSAQQFPDLHSELNLSSLELGDSALYFCASSPRGDRVTYEQYFGPGTRLTVT.

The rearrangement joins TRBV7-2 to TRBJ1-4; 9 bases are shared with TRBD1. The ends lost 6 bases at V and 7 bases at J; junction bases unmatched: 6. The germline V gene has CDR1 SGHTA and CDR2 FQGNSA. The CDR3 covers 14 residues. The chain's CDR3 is CASRTDRGAEKLFF. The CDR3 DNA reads TGTGCCAGCAGGACGGACAGGGGTGCTGAAAAACTGTTTTTT.

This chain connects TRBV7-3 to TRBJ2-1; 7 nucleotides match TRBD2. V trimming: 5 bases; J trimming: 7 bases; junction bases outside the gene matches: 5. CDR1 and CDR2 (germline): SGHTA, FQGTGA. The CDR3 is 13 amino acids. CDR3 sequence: CASSPGTMNEQFF. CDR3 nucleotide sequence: TGTGCCAGCAGCCCCGGGACTATGAATGAGCAGTTCTTC.